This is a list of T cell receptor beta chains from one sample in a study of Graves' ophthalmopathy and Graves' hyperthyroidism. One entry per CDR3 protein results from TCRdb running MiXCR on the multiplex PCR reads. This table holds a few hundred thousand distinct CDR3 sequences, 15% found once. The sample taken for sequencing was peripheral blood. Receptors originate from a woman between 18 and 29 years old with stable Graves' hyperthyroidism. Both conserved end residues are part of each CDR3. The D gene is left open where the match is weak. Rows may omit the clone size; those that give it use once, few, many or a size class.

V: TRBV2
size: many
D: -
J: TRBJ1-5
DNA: TGTGCCAGCCTTGGGACCAGCAATCAGCCCCAGCATTTT
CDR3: CASLGTSNQPQHF

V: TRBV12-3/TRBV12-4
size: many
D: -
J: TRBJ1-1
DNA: TGTGCCAGCAGTTTAGGGAGGGCAGCTTTCTTT
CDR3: CASSLGRAAFF

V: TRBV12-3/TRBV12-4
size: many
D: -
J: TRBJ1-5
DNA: TGTGCCAGCACTAAAAGACAGGTGATTAGTCAGCCCCAGCATTTT
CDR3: CASTKRQVISQPQHF

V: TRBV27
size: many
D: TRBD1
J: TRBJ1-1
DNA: TGTGCCAGCAGTCCCCAATCGACAGGGGGGTTGAACACTGAAGCTTTCTTT
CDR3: CASSPQSTGGLNTEAFF

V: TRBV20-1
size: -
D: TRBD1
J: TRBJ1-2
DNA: TGCAGTGCTACGACAGGGCCCTTTATCGACGGCTACACCTTC
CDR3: CSATTGPFIDGYTF

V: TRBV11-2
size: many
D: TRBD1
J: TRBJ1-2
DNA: TGTGCCAGCAGCTTAGAGGCAGGGGGCGCGGGAGGCTACACCTTC
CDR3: CASSLEAGGAGGYTF

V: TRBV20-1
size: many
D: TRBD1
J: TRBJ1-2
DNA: TGCAGTGCTAGAGTTGGGACAGTCCACTTTAACTATGGCTACACCTTC
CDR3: CSARVGTVHFNYGYTF

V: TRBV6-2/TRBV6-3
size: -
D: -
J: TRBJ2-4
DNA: TGTGCCAGCGCGACGGGGGCCAAAAACATTCAGTACTTC
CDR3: CASATGAKNIQYF

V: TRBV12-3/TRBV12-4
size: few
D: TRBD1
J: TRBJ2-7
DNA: TGTGCCAGCATCCGGGACAGTTACTTCGAGCAGTACTTC
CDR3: CASIRDSYFEQYF

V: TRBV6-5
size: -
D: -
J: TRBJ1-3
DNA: TGTGCCAGCAGTCACCGCTGGGTAACCGGGGAAAACACCATATATTTT
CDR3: CASSHRWVTGENTIYF

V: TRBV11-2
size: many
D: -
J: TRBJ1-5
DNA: TGTGCCAGCAGCTTATATTTGGGATGGAGCAATCAGCCCCAGCATTTT
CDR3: CASSLYLGWSNQPQHF

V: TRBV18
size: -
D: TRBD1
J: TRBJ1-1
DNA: TGTGCCAGCTCACCGATAAACCCAGGGGGGGTGAACACTGAAGCTTTCTTT
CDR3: CASSPINPGGVNTEAFF

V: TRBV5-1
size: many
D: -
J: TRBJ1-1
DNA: TGCGCCAGCAGCTTGGATTCAGGGAGCATCACTGAAGCTTTCTTT
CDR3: CASSLDSGSITEAFF

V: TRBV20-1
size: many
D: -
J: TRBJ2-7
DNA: TGCAGTGCTAGAGATAGGGAGGTAGGCTACGAGCAGTACTTC
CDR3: CSARDREVGYEQYF

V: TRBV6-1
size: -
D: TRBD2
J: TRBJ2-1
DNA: TGTGCCAGCAGTGGGCGGGGGGGCCTCGTCAATGAGAAGTTCTTC
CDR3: CASSGRGGLVNEKFF

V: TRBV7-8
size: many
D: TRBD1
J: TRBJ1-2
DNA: TGTGCCAGCAGCCCGAGGAGGGACAGGGGGCCGCATGGCTACACCTTC
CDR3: CASSPRRDRGPHGYTF

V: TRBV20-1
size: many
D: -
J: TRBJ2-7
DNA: TGCAGTGCTAGGGGGCGTTTGACAAGTTGGGGATACGAGCAGTACTTC
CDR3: CSARGRLTSWGYEQYF

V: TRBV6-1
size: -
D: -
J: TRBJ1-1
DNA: TGTGCCAGCAGTCAAGAGACAGGAACTGAAGCTTTCTTT
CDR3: CASSQETGTEAFF

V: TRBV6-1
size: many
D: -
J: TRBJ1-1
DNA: TGTGCCAGCAGGAACGGACGGAATGAAGCTTTCTTT
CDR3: CASRNGRNEAFF

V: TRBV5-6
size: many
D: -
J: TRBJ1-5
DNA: TGTGCCAGCAGCTCCGGACAGCCGAATCAGCCCCAGCATTTT
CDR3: CASSSGQPNQPQHF

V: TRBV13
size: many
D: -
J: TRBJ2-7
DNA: TGTGCCAGCAGCTTTCGGACTGCACTCTACGAGCAGTACTTC
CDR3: CASSFRTALYEQYF

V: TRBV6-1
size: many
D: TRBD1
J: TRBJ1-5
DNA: TGTGCCAGCCGAGAACAGGGGTACAATCAGCCCCAGCATTTT
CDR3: CASREQGYNQPQHF

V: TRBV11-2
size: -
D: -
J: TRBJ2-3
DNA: TGTGCCAGCAGCTTAGATTCTGGTACGCAGTATTTT
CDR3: CASSLDSGTQYF

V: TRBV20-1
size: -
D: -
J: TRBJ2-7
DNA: TGCAGTGCTTACGACAGAGTCCACGAGCAGTACTTC
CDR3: CSAYDRVHEQYF